This T cell receptor (beta chain) was documented in a study of tumor-infiltrating lymphocytes in primary liver carcinoma. CDR3 length equals 13 residues. Germline trimming cut 5 bases from V and 16 bases from J; bases unmatched to any gene: 14. Germline lookup yields CDR1 SGHAT and CDR2 FQNNGV. Unsorted bulk tissue of about 20-32 mg yielded co-extracted RNA and DNA. Reverse transcription of 500 to 650 ng total RNA with a constant-region primer produced TCR beta cDNA. A slightly modified ARM-PCR protocol with three nested multiplex PCR rounds produced these TCR beta libraries. For 10 cycles apiece, the opening two PCR rounds ran with TRBV1-TRBV30 forward primers and a C-beta reverse primer. TCRdb fed the multiplex PCR reads into MiXCR, producing one record per CDR3 protein. The top ten hold roughly 7.9% of the sample, which has 100,000 to 150,000 distinct CDR3 sequences, approximately 64% seen once.

The source of this sequence is a woman aged 55-75 years with primary liver carcinoma and hepatitis B virus infection. V gene TRBV11-2 combines with J gene TRBJ2-1, with 7 bases aligning to TRBD2. The sample was liver tumor tissue from sampling region 3. As for subset: tumor region T3, left-lateral pole. For the CDR3, the DNA is TGTGCCAGCAGCCTGGGGGGGACCGGTGGGCAATTCTTC. Translation gives CASSLGGTGGQFF.